Included here is one TCR beta chain sequence, with context. These data belong to a study of blood T cell repertoires in COVID-19. Data came from immunoSEQ multiplex PCR; TCRdb stores just in-frame clones and leaves some out. The repertoire includes hundreds of thousands of clones, approximately 87% of them detected once, and about 6% sits in the top ten. Germline V gene data show CDR1 as LGHNA and CDR2 as YSLEER. The junction had 10 bases not matched to a gene; V was cut back by 3 bases and J by 7 bases. The CDR3 has 16 amino acids. Sequencing was performed on peripheral blood. The V and J genes are TRBV4-3 and TRBJ2-1; 9 positions match TRBD2. This clonotype originated in a woman aged 50 to 60 with COVID-19, enrolled during active disease. The CDR3 sequence: CASSQPMAGGRNEQFF. Here the CDR3 DNA reads TGCGCCAGCAGCCAGCCGATGGCGGGAGGGAGGAATGAGCAGTTCTTC.